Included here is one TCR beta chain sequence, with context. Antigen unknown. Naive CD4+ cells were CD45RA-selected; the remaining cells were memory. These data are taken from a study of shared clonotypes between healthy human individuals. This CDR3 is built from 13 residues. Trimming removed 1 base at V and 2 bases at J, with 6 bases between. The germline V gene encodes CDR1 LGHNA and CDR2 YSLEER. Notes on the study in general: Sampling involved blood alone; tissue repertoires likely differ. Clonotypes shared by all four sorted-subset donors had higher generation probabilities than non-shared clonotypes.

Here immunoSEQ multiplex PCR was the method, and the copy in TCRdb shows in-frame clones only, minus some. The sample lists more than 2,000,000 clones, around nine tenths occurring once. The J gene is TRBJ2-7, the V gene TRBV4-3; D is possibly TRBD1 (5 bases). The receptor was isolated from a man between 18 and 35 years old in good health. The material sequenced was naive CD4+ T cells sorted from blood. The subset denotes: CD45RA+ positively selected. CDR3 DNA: TGCGCCAGCAGCCAAGGGACAACCTACGAGCAGTACTTC. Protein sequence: CASSQGTTYEQYF.